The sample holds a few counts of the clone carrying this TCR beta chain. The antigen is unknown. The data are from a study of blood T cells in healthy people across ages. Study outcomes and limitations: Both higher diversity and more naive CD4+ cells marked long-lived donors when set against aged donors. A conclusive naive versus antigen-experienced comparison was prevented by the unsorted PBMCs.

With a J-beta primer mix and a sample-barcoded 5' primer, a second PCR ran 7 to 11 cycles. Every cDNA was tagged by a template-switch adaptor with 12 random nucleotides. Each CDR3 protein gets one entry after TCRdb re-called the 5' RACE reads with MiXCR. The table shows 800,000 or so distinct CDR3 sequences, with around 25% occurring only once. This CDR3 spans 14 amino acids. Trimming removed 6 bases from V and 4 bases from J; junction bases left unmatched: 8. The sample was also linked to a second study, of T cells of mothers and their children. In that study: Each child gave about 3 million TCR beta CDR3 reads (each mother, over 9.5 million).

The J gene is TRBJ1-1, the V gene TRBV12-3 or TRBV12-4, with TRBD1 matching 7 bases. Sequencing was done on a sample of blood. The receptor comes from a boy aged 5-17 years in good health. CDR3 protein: CASSSNYRGTEAFF. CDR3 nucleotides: TGTGCCAGCAGCTCAAATTACAGGGGCACTGAAGCTTTCTTT.